The clone carrying this T cell receptor (beta chain) turned up a few times. Its target is not known. These data belong to a study of cytomegalovirus exposure and HLA in healthy donors. Notes on the study in general: Among CMV-associated TCR beta chains, most appeared HLA-restricted in a later analysis. Fewer N-insertions than the 666-donor mean were reportedly shown by an Asian-associated ancestry cluster in a later analysis.

Use of 60 Vbeta and 13 Jbeta primers characterized the PCR. Generated by immunoSEQ multiplex PCR, the TCRdb table keeps only in-frame clones and is missing some. The sample yields about 160,000 clones, around 72% seen once. Nominally healthy donors were sampled, though unrecorded immune exposures were likely. The receptor comes from a middle-aged woman in good health and CMV-seropositive. The source material was PBMCs.

CDR3 nucleotides: TGTGCCAGCAGCCCCCAGGGGCAGCCTTATGGCTACACCTTC. Encoded protein: CASSPQGQPYGYTF. This rearrangement joins TRBV7-9 to TRBJ1-2; a weak D match, TRBD1 (6 bases). The germline CDR1 and CDR2 sequences are SEHNR and FQNEAQ (reference sequence). V gave up 5 bases and J gave up 5 bases, with 15 bases separating them. There are 14 residues in the CDR3.